Reported below is one T cell receptor beta chain. A junction boundary mismatches the germline segment, possibly from a read error. The data stem from a study of blood T cells in healthy people across ages. Alongside a J-beta primer mix, a sample-barcoded 5' primer served in a second PCR lasting about 7 to 11 cycles. From each sample, at least 3 million paired-end reads containing CDR3 were obtained. TCRdb re-called the 5' RACE reads through MiXCR, storing one row per CDR3 protein. The sample lists about 930,000 distinct CDR3 sequences, 25% to 35% seen once, with roughly a tenth in the top ten. For every donor, a draw yielded 7.5 to 10 milliliters of peripheral blood. The same sample was also studied in work on T cells of mothers and their children. In that study: For each mother, over 9.5 million TCR beta CDR3 reads were obtained, and for each child, about 3 million.

This receptor was taken from a woman in her 40s in good health. Sequencing was performed on blood.

CDR3 residues: CAGSFTDRGAPQHF. CDR3 sequence (DNA): TGTGCCGGCAGCTTCACTGACAGGGGGGCGCCCCAGCATTTT. The rearrangement joins TRBV7-6 to TRBJ1-5, with 9 nucleotides matching TRBD1. From germline, CDR1 is SGHVS and CDR2 FNYEAQ. This CDR3 is built from 14 residues.